The next 8 T cell receptor beta chains were all read from a single sample in a study of Ad26.COV2.S vaccination and SARS-CoV-2 variants. Treatment of the sample: about 20 received Ad26.COV2.S at low or high dose, single or two shots; 5 received placebo; per-sample allocation not given. The samples were gathered on day 63 after the first injection of vaccine or placebo. Assay used: immunoSEQ multiplex PCR; TCRdb lists only in-frame clones, some missing. The data hold about 500,000 clones, with 89% observed a single time. The sequencing used peripheral blood, collected in a trial of Ad26.COV2.S vaccine versus placebo. These receptors originate from a person between 18 and 65 years old who received the Ad26.COV2.S COVID-19 vaccine or a placebo.

As for this clone: This CDR3 is also generated by other DNA sequences in the sample. This sequence joins TRBV27 and TRBJ2-7; D is undetermined. V lost 0 bases to trimming and J lost 0 bases, with 9 bases between them. Germline CDR1 MNHEY, CDR2 SMNVEV (reference sequence). The CDR3 totals 15 residues. The CDR3 is CASSLSPSSSYEQYF. CDR3 nucleotides: TGTGCCAGCAGTTTATCTCCCAGTAGCTCCTACGAGCAGTACTTC.

The V call is TRBV11-2, the J call TRBJ1-5, with D perhaps TRBD1 (5 bases). The CDR3 contains 13 residues. Germline values: CDR1 SGHAT, CDR2 FQNNGV. Trimming pared 6 bases from V and 9 bases from J, leaving 15 bases between. The CDR3 DNA is TGTGCCAGCAGTTCCGGGGCCGCGTGGCCCCAGCATTTT. The encoded protein is CASSSGAAWPQHF.

V is TRBV14 and J is TRBJ2-7, with 8 bases matching TRBD2. Germline V gives CDR1 SGHDN, CDR2 FVKESK. V lost 4 bases to trimming and J lost 4 bases; unmatched junction nucleotides: 3. CDR3 length: 13 residues. CDR3 sequence (DNA): TGTGCCAGCAGCCTGGTAGCGGGGTACGAGCAGTACTTC. This sequence encodes CASSLVAGYEQYF.

The chain is built from TRBV29-1 and TRBJ1-2; 8 bases align to TRBD1. This CDR3 has 13 residues. Germline CDR1 reads SQVTM; CDR2 reads ANQGSEA. Germline trimming cut 8 bases from V and 9 bases from J; bases unmatched to any gene: 14. The CDR3 bases are TGCAGCACCCCAGATACTCAGGGGGCGAGCTACACCTTC. This sequence encodes CSTPDTQGASYTF.

The chain has TRBV27 and TRBJ2-2; TRBD1 matches 8 bases. Germline values: CDR1 MNHEY, CDR2 SMNVEV (reference sequence). This CDR3 spans 16 amino acids. The V and J ends lost 6 bases and 2 bases, in that order; junction bases with no gene match: 8. For the CDR3, the DNA is TGTGCCAGCAGGGAAAGACAGGGGATAAACACCGGGGAGCTGTTTTTT. Its translation is CASRERQGINTGELFF.

The V call is TRBV2, the J call TRBJ2-3, with 8 bases that match TRBD1. CDR3 length equals 13 residues. Trimming at V came to 8 bases and at J to 6 bases, leaving 7 bases not matched to a gene. The germline V gene has CDR1 SNHLY and CDR2 FYNNEI. The CDR3 DNA is TGTGCCAGCTCTAGGACAGGGTTGGATACGCAGTATTTT. Protein: CASSRTGLDTQYF.

The chain recombines TRBV4-1 with TRBJ2-1, with D perhaps matching TRBD1 or TRBD2 (6 bases each). V lost 1 base and J 6 bases, leaving 19 bases between the germline ends. This CDR3 has 17 residues. CDR1 and CDR2 (germline): MGHRA, YSYEKL. CDR3 DNA: TGCGCCAGCAGCCAAGTGGGGGGCAGATCCGATCTCAATGAGCAGTTCTTC. Protein product: CASSQVGGRSDLNEQFF.

The V gene is TRBV4-2, the J gene TRBJ2-7; 7 bases match TRBD2. With V trimmed by 0 bases and J by 4 bases, 6 bases remained unmatched. This CDR3 is built from 15 residues. Germline CDR1 LGHNA, CDR2 YNFKEQ. The CDR3 loop is CASSQDRDYLYEQYF. In DNA form, the CDR3 reads TGTGCCAGCAGCCAAGACCGGGACTATCTATACGAGCAGTACTTC.